This TCR beta chain was observed in a study of beta chain features in type 1 diabetes. The sample holds a few counts of this clone. What it binds is unknown. Study-level results: Within patients, naive, central memory and Treg TCRB repertoires seemed more similar than within healthy donors. In patients and controls equally, PCR might favor templates that are shorter.

Reverse transcribing all isolated RNA meant expressed TCRB transcripts were sequenced. Clones were sequenced by immunoSEQ multiplex PCR, and TCRdb holds only the in-frame ones, with some missing. Among about 150,000 clones listed, about 9.4% were seen once. The germline V gene has CDR1 SNHLY and CDR2 FYNNEI. Trimming pared 3 bases from V and 0 bases from J, leaving 11 bases between. This CDR3 spans 16 amino acids. The specimen was naive CD4+ T cells from blood. This TCR was recovered from a man aged 18 to 30 in good health. The chain couples TRBV2 to TRBJ2-2; D unclear. This CDR3 reads CASSDSGRTNTGELFF. In nucleotides, the CDR3 is TGTGCCAGCAGTGATAGTGGCAGGACGAACACCGGGGAGCTGTTTTTT.